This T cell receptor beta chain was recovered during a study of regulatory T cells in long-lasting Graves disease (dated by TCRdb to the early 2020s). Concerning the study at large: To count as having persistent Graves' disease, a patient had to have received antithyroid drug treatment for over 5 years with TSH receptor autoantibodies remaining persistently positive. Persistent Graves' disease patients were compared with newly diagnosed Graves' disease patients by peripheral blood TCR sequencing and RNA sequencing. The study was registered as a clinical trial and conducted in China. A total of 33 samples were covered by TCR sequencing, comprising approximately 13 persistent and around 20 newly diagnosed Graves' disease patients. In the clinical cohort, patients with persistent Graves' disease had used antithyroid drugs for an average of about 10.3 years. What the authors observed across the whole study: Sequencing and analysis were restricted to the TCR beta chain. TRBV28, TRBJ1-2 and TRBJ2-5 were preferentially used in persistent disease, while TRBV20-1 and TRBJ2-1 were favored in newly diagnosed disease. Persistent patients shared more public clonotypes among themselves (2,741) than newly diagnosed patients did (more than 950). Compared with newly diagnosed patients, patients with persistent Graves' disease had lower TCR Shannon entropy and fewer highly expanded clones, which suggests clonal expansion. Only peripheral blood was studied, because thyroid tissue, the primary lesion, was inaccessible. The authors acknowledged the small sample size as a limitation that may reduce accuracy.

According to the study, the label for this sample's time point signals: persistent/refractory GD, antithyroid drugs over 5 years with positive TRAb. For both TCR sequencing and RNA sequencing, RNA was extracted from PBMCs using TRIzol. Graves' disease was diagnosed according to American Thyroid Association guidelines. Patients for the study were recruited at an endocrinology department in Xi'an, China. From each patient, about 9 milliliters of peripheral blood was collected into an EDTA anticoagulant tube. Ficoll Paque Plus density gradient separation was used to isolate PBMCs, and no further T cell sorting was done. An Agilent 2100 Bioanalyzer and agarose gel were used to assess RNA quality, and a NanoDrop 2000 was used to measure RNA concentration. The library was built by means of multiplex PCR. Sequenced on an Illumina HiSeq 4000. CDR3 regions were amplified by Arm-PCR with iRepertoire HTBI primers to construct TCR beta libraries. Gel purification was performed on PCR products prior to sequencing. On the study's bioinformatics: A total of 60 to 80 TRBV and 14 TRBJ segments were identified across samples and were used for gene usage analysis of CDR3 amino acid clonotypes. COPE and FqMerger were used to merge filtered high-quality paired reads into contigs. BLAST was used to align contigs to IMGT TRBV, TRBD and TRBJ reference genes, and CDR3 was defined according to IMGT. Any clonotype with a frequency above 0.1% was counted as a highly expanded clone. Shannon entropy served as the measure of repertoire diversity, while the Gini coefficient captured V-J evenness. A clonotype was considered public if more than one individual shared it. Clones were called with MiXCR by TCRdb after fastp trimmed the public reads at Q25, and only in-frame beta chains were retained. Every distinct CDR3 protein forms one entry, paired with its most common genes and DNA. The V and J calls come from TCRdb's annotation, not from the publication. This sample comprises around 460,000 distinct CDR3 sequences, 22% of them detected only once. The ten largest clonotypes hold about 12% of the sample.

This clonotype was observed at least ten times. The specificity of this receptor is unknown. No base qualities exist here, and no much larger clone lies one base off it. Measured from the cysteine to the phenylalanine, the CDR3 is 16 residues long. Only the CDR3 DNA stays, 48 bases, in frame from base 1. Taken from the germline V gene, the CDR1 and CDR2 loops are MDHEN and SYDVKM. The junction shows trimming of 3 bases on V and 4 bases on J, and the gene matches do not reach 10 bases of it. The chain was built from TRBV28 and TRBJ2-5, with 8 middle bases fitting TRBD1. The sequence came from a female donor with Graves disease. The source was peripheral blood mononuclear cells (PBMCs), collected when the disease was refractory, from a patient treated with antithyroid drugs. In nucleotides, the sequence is TGTGCCAGCAGTTTCGGGGACAGGATTATAGGAGAGACCCAGTACTTC. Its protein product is CASSFGDRIIGETQYF. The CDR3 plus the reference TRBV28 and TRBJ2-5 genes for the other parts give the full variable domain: DVKVTQSSRYLVKRTGEKVFLECVQDMDHENMFWYRQDPGLGLRLIYFSYDVKMKEKGDIPEGYSVSREKKERFSLILESASTNQTSMYLCASSFGDRIIGETQYFGPGTRLLVL.